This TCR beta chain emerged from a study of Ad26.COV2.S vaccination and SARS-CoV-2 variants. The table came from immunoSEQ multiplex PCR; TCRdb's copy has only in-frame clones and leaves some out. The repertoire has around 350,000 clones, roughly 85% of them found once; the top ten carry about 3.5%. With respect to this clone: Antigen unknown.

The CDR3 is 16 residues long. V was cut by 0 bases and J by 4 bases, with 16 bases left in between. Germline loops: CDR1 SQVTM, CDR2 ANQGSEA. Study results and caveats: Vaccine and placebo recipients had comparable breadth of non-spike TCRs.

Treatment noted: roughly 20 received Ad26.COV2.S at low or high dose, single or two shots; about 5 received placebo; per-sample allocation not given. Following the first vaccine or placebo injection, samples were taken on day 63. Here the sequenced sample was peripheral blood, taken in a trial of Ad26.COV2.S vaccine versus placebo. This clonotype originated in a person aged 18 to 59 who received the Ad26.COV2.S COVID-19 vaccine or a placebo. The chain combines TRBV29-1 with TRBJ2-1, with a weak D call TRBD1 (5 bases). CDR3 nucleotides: TGCAGCGTTGAAGATGTTGTGCGGCAGGGATACAATGAGCAGTTCTTC. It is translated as CSVEDVVRQGYNEQFF.